This T cell receptor beta chain was recorded in a study of technical replicates of blood from four donors. Germline V gives CDR1 MGHRA, CDR2 YSYEKL. CDR3 length: 14 amino acids. V gave up 0 bases and J gave up 5 bases, with 10 bases separating them. TCRdb keeps only in-frame clones here, not all; method: immunoSEQ multiplex PCR. The sample holds over 70,000 clones, around 95% seen once. Sequenced material: T cells isolated from PBMCs. The chain employs TRBV4-1 and TRBJ2-5; D is unresolved. The TCR originated in a human donor in good health. The CDR3 protein is CASSQERSRETQYF. CDR3 DNA: TGCGCCAGCAGCCAAGAGCGGTCCCGGGAGACCCAGTACTTC.